This T cell receptor (beta chain) was observed in a study of T-cell reconstitution after alpha-beta-depleted transplantation in children. Overall study results and limits: Where alpha-beta T cells came from about two months after transplant was reportedly several hundred expanded graft clones.

The length of the CDR3 is 16 residues. In regard to this clonotype: The antigen is not known.

Preparing the TCRbeta library involved the use of unique molecular identifiers. MiXCR, run by TCRdb on the PCR reads, gives a single entry per CDR3 protein. There are 550,000 to 600,000 distinct CDR3 sequences in the sample; 23% occur only once, and 11% to 15% lies in the top ten. The V call is TRBV21-1, the J call TRBJ2-2; no DNA check was done on the table's D call, TRBD1. TRBV21-1 is an annotated pseudogene. The clonotype comes from a boy under two years old who had a stem cell transplant for acute myeloid leukemia, so the T cells may come from the graft donor. The input for sequencing was PBMCs, mostly from graft donor cells, taken 360 days after TCRalphabeta/CD19-depleted stem cell transplant. The CDR3 DNA is TGTGCCAGCAGCAAAGATAACGCACAGGGGACCGGGGAGCTGTTTTTT. This sequence encodes CASSKDNAQGTGELFF.